This is a list of T cell receptor beta chains from one sample in a study of T cells after yellow fever vaccination. Each CDR3 protein is one row after TCRdb ran MiXCR on the 5' RACE reads. The table includes under 500,000 distinct CDR3 sequences, roughly a sixth detected once. Sequencing was performed on PBMCs, taken before the yellow fever booster vaccination. These receptors all stem from a man younger than 35 who received the YFV17D yellow fever vaccine. Both conserved end residues are part of each CDR3. The D gene is left open where the match is weak. The size of a clone is reported for some rows only, either as once, few or many, or as a class for expanded clones.

abundance	v_gene	d_gene	j_gene	CDR3aa	CDR3nt
few	TRBV7-8	.	TRBJ1-1	CASSWRTRAANTEAFF	TGTGCCAGCAGCTGGCGGACCAGGGCCGCGAACACTGAAGCTTTCTTT
.	TRBV4-3	TRBD2	TRBJ2-5	CASSQTLAGGQETQYF	TGCGCCAGCAGCCAAACTCTAGCGGGGGGTCAAGAGACCCAGTACTTC
few	TRBV20-1	TRBD2	TRBJ2-3	CSARVLAGHDTQYF	TGCAGTGCTAGAGTTCTAGCGGGGCACGATACGCAGTATTTT
many	TRBV24-1	TRBD1	TRBJ2-3	CATSGKQGEGTDTQYF	TGTGCCACCAGTGGCAAACAGGGGGAAGGTACGGATACGCAGTATTTT
.	TRBV21-1	.	TRBJ2-3	CASSKARTGGGAPDTQYF	TGTGCCAGCAGCAAAGCGCGAACAGGGGGCGGTGCACCAGATACGCAGTATTTT
.	TRBV2	TRBD1	TRBJ1-1	CASSATGGETEAFF	TGTGCCAGCAGTGCGACAGGGGGAGAAACTGAAGCTTTCTTT
medium-sized	TRBV6-2/TRBV6-3	.	TRBJ1-6	CASSYSGGTSPLHF	TGTGCCAGCAGTTACTCGGGGGGGACTTCACCCCTCCACTTT
.	TRBV20-1	.	TRBJ1-5	CSARDAGREGNQPQHF	TGCAGTGCTAGAGATGCGGGCCGGGAGGGCAATCAGCCCCAGCATTTT
few	TRBV29-1	.	TRBJ2-5	CSVRQETQYF	TGCAGCGTGCGGCAGGAGACCCAGTACTTC
.	TRBV3-1	.	TRBJ1-2	CASSIDRTSGYTF	TGTGCCAGCAGCATAGACCGTACCAGCGGCTACACCTTC
few	TRBV6-5	TRBD1	TRBJ2-4	CASSYSTRQGRNIQYF	TGTGCCAGCAGTTACTCAACCAGACAGGGAAGAAACATTCAGTACTTC
.	TRBV9	.	TRBJ2-3	CASSVGGGEVYLDTQYF	TGTGCCAGCAGCGTAGGTGGCGGGGAGGTTTATTTAGATACGCAGTATTTT
many	TRBV7-2	TRBD1	TRBJ2-5	CASSRDRKETQYF	TGTGCCAGCAGCCGGGACAGGAAAGAGACCCAGTACTTC
.	TRBV5-1	TRBD1	TRBJ2-1	CASIRQGANEQFF	TGCGCCAGCATTCGACAGGGGGCTAATGAGCAGTTCTTC
few	TRBV19	.	TRBJ1-1	CASTEGVTDTEAFF	TGTGCCAGTACGGAGGGTGTTACGGACACTGAAGCTTTCTTT
few	TRBV3-1	TRBD1	TRBJ1-6	CASSQITGGNSPLHF	TGTGCCAGCAGCCAGATCACAGGGGGCAATTCACCCCTCCACTTT
.	TRBV7-2	.	TRBJ1-5	CASSLSPGNQPQHF	TGTGCCAGCAGCTTATCCCCGGGAAATCAGCCCCAGCATTTT
.	TRBV4-2	.	TRBJ2-2	CASSQVEPGTGELFF	TGTGCCAGCAGCCAAGTAGAGCCGGGGACCGGGGAGCTGTTTTTT
.	TRBV4-3	.	TRBJ1-6	CASSLRIVGYDSPLHF	TGCGCCAGCAGCCTCCGAATTGTAGGGTATGATTCACCCCTCCACTTT
few	TRBV5-5	.	TRBJ2-7	CASSPTPGTKSSYEQYF	TGTGCCAGCAGCCCAACCCCCGGGACAAAGAGCTCCTACGAGCAGTACTTC
.	TRBV10-3	.	TRBJ1-6	CAISSSFTTGNRGSPLHF	TGTGCCATCAGTTCAAGCTTTACTACAGGGAACCGAGGCTCACCCCTCCACTTT
.	TRBV20-1	.	TRBJ2-7	CSARDRRGAYYEQYF	TGCAGTGCTAGAGATCGTAGAGGAGCTTACTACGAGCAGTACTTC
few	TRBV5-1	TRBD1	TRBJ2-2	CASSLLGAGGAGELFF	TGCGCCAGCAGCTTGCTCGGGGCAGGGGGTGCCGGGGAGCTGTTTTTT
.	TRBV7-6	.	TRBJ2-3	CASSPQAGADTQYF	TGTGCCAGCAGCCCCCAGGCCGGAGCGGATACGCAGTATTTT
few	TRBV5-1	TRBD2	TRBJ2-3	CASSQGHSGEDTDTQYF	TGCGCCAGCAGCCAGGGACATAGCGGGGAGGACACAGATACGCAGTATTTT
few	TRBV6-5	.	TRBJ2-2	CASSYYRQSGELFF	TGTGCCAGCAGTTACTATCGGCAGTCCGGGGAGCTGTTTTTT
.	TRBV5-6	.	TRBJ1-1	CASSLLIRTEAFF	TGTGCCAGCAGCTTGTTGATCCGGACTGAAGCTTTCTTT
.	TRBV20-1	TRBD2	TRBJ2-5	CSKLAGKETQYF	TGTTCCAAACTAGCGGGGAAAGAGACCCAGTACTTC
few	TRBV7-2	TRBD2	TRBJ2-1	CASRLAGIKFF	TGTGCCAGCCGACTAGCGGGGATCAAGTTCTTC
.	TRBV7-9	TRBD2	TRBJ2-1	CASIGLAQGAVYNEQFF	TGTGCCAGCATCGGACTAGCTCAAGGCGCGGTTTACAATGAGCAGTTCTTC
many	TRBV20-1	.	TRBJ1-2	CSVHANYGYTF	TGCAGTGTCCACGCTAACTATGGCTACACCTTC
few	TRBV4-1	TRBD2	TRBJ2-3	CASSQIPGLAATDTQYF	TGCGCCAGCAGCCAGATACCGGGACTAGCGGCCACAGATACGCAGTATTTT
.	TRBV6-5	TRBD1	TRBJ2-3	CASSYGSRTGWADTQYF	TGTGCCAGCAGTTACGGGAGCCGGACAGGGTGGGCAGATACGCAGTATTTT
.	TRBV27	TRBD2	TRBJ2-1	CASTREGGEQFF	TGTGCCAGCACCCGGGAGGGCGGTGAGCAGTTCTTC
.	TRBV9	.	TRBJ2-3	CASSARGSTDTQYF	TGTGCCAGCAGCGCACGGGGGAGCACAGATACGCAGTATTTT
.	TRBV18	.	TRBJ2-1	CASSPFGGLQGEQFF	TGTGCCAGCTCACCCTTTGGGGGTCTTCAGGGTGAGCAGTTCTTC
.	TRBV7-2	TRBD2	TRBJ2-5	CASSLGATSPIETQYF	TGTGCCAGCAGCTTAGGGGCGACTAGCCCGATTGAGACCCAGTACTTC
.	TRBV7-2	TRBD2	TRBJ2-5	CASSLANAGTTPAETQYF	TGTGCCAGCAGCTTAGCGAATGCGGGGACTACCCCTGCGGAGACCCAGTACTTC
few	TRBV12-3/TRBV12-4	TRBD1	TRBJ2-2	CASNHRGSITGELFF	TGTGCCAGCAACCACAGGGGAAGTATCACCGGGGAGCTGTTTTTT
.	TRBV11-2	.	TRBJ2-4	CASSSEQKNIQYF	TGTGCCAGCAGCTCGGAACAAAAAAACATTCAGTACTTC
.	TRBV4-3	.	TRBJ1-1	CASSQGGQPNTEAFF	TGCGCCAGCAGCCAAGGGGGGCAGCCGAACACTGAAGCTTTCTTT
.	TRBV5-1	.	TRBJ1-1	CASRWEQGRGTEAFF	TGCGCCAGCCGTTGGGAACAGGGTCGTGGCACTGAAGCTTTCTTT